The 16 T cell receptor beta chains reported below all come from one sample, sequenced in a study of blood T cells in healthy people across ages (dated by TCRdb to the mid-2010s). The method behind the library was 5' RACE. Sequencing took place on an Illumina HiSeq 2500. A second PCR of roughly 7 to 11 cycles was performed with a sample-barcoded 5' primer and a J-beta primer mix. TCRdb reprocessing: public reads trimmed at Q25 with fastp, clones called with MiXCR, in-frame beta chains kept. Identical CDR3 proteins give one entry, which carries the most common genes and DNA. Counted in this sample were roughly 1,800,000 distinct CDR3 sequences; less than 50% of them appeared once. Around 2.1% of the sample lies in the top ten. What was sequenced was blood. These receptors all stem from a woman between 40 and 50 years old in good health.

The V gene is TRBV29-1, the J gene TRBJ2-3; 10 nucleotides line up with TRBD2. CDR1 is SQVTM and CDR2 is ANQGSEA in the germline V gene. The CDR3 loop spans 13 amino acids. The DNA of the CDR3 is TGCAGTTTGAGGGCTAGCGGGGGCGATACGCAGTATTTT. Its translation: CSLRASGGDTQYF.

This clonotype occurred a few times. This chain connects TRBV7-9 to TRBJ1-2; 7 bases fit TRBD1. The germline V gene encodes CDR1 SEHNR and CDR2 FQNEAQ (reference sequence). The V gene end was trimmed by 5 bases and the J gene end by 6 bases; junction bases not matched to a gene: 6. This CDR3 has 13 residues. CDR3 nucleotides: TGTGCCAGCAGCGACCGGACAGGACATGGCTACACCTTC. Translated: CASSDRTGHGYTF.

The CDR3 loop is CASSPPHSRETQYF. The CDR3 bases are TGTGCCAGCAGCCCCCCCCACTCGCGAGAGACCCAGTACTTC. This chain links TRBV28 with TRBJ2-5; no clear D. The CDR3 totals 14 residues. Looked up from germline, CDR1 is MDHEN and CDR2 is SYDVKM. The V end lost 6 bases, the J end lost 4 bases, and 15 bases lay between the germline ends. The complete variable domain, with remaining parts taken from reference TRBV28 and TRBJ2-5, reads DVKVTQSSRYLVKRTGEKVFLECVQDMDHENMFWYRQDPGLGLRLIYFSYDVKMKEKGDIPEGYSVSREKKERFSLILESASTNQTSMYLCASSPPHSRETQYFGPGTRLLVL.

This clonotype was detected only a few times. The chain's CDR3 is CASSFALGGGELFF. The CDR3 DNA reads TGCGCCAGCAGCTTCGCTCTTGGCGGCGGGGAGCTGTTTTTT. This chain uses TRBV5-1 with TRBJ2-2; no clear D gene. CDR1 and CDR2 (germline): SGHRS, YFSETQ. Deletions cut 2 bases from V and 7 bases from J, with 12 bases between. The CDR3 totals 14 residues.

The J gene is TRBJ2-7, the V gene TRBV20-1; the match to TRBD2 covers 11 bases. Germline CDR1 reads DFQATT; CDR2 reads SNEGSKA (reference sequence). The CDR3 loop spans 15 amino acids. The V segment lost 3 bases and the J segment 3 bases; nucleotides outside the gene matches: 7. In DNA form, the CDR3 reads TGCAGTGCTAGGACTAGCGGGGACAGGGTCTACGAGCAGTACTTC. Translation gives CSARTSGDRVYEQYF.

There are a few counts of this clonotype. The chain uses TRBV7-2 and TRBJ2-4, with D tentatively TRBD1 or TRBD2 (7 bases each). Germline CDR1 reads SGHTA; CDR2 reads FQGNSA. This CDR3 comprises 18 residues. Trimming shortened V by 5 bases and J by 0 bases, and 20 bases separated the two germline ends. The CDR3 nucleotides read TGTGCCAGCAGCCCAGGCCAGGGGGAGGGGGAAGCCAAAAACATTCAGTACTTC. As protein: CASSPGQGEGEAKNIQYF.

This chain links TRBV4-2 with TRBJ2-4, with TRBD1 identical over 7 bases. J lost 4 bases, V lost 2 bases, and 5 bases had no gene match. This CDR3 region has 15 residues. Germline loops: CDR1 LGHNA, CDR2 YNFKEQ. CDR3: CASSQTGARKNIQYF. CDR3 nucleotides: TGTGCCAGCAGCCAAACAGGGGCCCGAAAAAACATTCAGTACTTC.

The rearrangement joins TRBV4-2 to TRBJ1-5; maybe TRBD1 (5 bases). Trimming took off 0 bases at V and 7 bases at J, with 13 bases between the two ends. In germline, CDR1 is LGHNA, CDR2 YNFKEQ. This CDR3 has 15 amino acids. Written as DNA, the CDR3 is TGTGCCAGCAGCCAAGACCGACGGGACGAGCAGCCCCAGCATTTT. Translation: CASSQDRRDEQPQHF.

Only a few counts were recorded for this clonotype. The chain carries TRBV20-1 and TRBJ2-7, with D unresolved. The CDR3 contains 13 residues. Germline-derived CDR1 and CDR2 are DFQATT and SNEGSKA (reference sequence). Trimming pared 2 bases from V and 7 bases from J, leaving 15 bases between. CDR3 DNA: TGCAGTGCTAGATATGTGGGTATGGGTGAGCAGTACTTC. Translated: CSARYVGMGEQYF.

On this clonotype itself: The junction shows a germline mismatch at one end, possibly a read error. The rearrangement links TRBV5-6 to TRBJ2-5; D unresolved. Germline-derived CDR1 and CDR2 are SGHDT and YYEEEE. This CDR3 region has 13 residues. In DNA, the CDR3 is TGTGCCTGCAGCTTGGATAGTTTAGAGACCCAGTACTTC. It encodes CACSLDSLETQYF.

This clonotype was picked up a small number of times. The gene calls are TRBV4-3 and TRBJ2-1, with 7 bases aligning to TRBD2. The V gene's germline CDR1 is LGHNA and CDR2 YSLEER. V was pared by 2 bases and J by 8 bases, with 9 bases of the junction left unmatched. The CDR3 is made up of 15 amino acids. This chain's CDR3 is CASSQLGRGRDEQFF. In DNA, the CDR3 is TGCGCCAGCAGCCAACTCGGACGGGGGAGGGATGAGCAGTTCTTC.

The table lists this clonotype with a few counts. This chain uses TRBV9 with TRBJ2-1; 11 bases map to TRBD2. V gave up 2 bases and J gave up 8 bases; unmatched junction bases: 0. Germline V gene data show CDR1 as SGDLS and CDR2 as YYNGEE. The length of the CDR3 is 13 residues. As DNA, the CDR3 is TGTGCCAGCAGCGTGGGACTAGCGGATGAGCAGTTCTTC. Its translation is CASSVGLADEQFF.

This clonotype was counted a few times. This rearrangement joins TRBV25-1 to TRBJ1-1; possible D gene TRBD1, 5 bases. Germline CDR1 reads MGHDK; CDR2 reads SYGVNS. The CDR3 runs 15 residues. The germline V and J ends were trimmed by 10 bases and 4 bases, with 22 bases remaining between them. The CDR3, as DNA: TGTGCCACCGTACCTGGGAGGGGCGAGGGCACTGAAGCTTTCTTT. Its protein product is CATVPGRGEGTEAFF.

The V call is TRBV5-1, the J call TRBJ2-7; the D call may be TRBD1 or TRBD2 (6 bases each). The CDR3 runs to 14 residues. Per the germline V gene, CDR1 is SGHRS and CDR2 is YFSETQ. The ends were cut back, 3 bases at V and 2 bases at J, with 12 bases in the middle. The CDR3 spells CASSSAGQTYEQYF. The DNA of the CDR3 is TGCGCCAGCAGCTCGGCGGGACAAACCTACGAGCAGTACTTC.

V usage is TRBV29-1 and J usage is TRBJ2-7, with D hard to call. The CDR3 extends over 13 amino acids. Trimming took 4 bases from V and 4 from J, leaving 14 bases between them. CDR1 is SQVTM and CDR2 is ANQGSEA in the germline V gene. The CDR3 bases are TGCAGCGTTGTGGGTCTGTCAAAATACGAGCAGTACTTC. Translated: CSVVGLSKYEQYF.

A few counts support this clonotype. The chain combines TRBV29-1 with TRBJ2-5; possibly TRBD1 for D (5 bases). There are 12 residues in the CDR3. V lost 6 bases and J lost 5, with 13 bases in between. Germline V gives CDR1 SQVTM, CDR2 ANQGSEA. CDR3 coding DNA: TGCAGCGTCCGCTCCAGGGATGAGACCCAGTACTTC. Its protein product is CSVRSRDETQYF.